The rows below give T cell receptor beta chains drawn from one sample of a study of blood T cell repertoires in COVID-19. Using immunoSEQ multiplex PCR, the repertoire was profiled, and TCRdb retains in-frame clones only, with some absent. The sample consists of 110,000 to 150,000 clones, 80% to 90% of them appearing once. Sequenced: peripheral blood. These receptor sequences come from a man aged 55 to 69 with active or convalescent COVID-19. The conserved cysteine and the conserved F or W are not part of the CDR3 here.

cdr3_aa	j_call	v_call
ASSSHRGFYGYT	TRBJ1-2	TRBV28
ASRTSVGEASGWETQY	TRBJ2-5	TRBV28
ASSAGTASTDTQY	TRBJ2-3	TRBV2
ASSISPSGSYNEQF	TRBJ2-1	TRBV19
ASSHGRYTGGLAPGTQY	TRBJ2-5	TRBV7-8
ASSQTATGNTIY	TRBJ1-3	TRBV3-1/TRBV3-2
ASSFGTGELF	TRBJ2-2	TRBV5-6
ASHDTRGTGELF	TRBJ2-2	TRBV6-6
ASNKDHRDEQY	TRBJ2-7	TRBV7-9
ASSLVGTGGNGYT	TRBJ1-2	TRBV7-9
ASSRPSGGSGNTIY	TRBJ1-3	TRBV4-1
ASSQVSGLGYT	TRBJ1-2	TRBV3-1/TRBV3-2
ASSSQGDSPLH	TRBJ1-6	TRBV5-1
ASSHYPEDTEAF	TRBJ1-1	TRBV7-6
ASSLWGGGTQETQY	TRBJ2-5	TRBV27
ASRGTYSNQPQH	TRBJ1-5	TRBV2
ASSVLRAGGPSVNEQF	TRBJ2-1	TRBV19
ASTLRVPTSNQPQH	TRBJ1-5	TRBV19
ASSPYTGELF	TRBJ2-2	TRBV7-3
ASRDRGPGNTIY	TRBJ1-3	TRBV6-5
ASSPPEGLGSPLH	TRBJ1-6	TRBV28
ASSLQGTGNTIY	TRBJ1-3	TRBV2
ASSIQQGAGEAF	TRBJ1-1	TRBV19
ASSMAPGNSNQPQH	TRBJ1-5	TRBV19
ASSLDVSSGELF	TRBJ2-2	TRBV5-5
ASSLAGSRQETQY	TRBJ2-5	TRBV5-1
ASSLRDRGLRYNEQF	TRBJ2-1	TRBV11-2
ASSRDRRGGYT	TRBJ1-2	TRBV3-1/TRBV3-2
ASSAYRDTNYGYT	TRBJ1-2	TRBV7-2
ASSQGGRGANYGYT	TRBJ1-2	TRBV4-3
ASSRLQGAASPLH	TRBJ1-6	TRBV5-4
ASSLEGRQGARTEAF	TRBJ1-1	TRBV5-1
ASSNGGAGGTEAF	TRBJ1-1	TRBV5-1
ASSFSSGGALDTQY	TRBJ2-3	TRBV7-9
ASSRPGQGSYEQY	TRBJ2-7	TRBV5-4
ASSPPEGASYEQY	TRBJ2-7	TRBV27
SVLGAHTYNEQF	TRBJ2-1	TRBV29-1
ASSLEGWAF	TRBJ1-1	TRBV5-6
ASSPRGGDSNQPQH	TRBJ1-5	TRBV7-2
AISGQGAGYT	TRBJ1-2	TRBV10-3
ASRSSGGTDTQY	TRBJ2-3	TRBV6-6
ATSRAGGQVVVPF	TRBJ1-4	TRBV15
AISDSGVEQY	TRBJ2-7	TRBV10-3
ASSSTGTSYNNEQF	TRBJ2-1	TRBV6-6
ASSPQGEPPYNEQF	TRBJ2-1	TRBV3-1/TRBV3-2
AWTNGGGGNSPLH	TRBJ1-6	TRBV30
ASTPGGGPAEQY	TRBJ2-7	TRBV28
ATSEDGGLGQPQH	TRBJ1-5	TRBV24-1
AISDMGRETQY	TRBJ2-5	TRBV10-3
ASSSHPFYEQY	TRBJ2-7	TRBV12-3/TRBV12-4
ASRTGQGAVGELF	TRBJ2-2	TRBV5-6
ATSRDFPDTQY	TRBJ2-3	TRBV15
ASSLLTGDSSPLH	TRBJ1-6	TRBV18